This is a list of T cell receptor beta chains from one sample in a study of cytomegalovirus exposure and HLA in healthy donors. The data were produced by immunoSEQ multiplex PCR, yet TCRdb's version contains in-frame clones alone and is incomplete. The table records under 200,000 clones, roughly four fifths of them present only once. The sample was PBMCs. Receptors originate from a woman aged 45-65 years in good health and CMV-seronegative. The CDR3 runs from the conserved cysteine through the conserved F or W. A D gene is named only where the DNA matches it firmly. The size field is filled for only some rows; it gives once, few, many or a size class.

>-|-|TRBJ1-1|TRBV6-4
TGTGCCAGCAAGGTTCTTGGGGGCGCCTCTGAAGCTTTCTTT
CASKVLGGASEAFF
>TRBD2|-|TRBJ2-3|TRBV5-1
TGCGCCAGCAGCTTGGGGGGACTAGGGGTCACAGATACGCAGTATTTT
CASSLGGLGVTDTQYF
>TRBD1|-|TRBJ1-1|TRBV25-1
TGTGCCAGCAGTGGGACACAGGGGAGCGGCACTGAAGCTTTCTTT
CASSGTQGSGTEAFF
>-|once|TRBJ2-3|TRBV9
TGTGCCAGCAGCCCCCACGGGAGCGCAGATACGCAGTATTTT
CASSPHGSADTQYF
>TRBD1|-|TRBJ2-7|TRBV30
TGTGCCTGGAACAGGGACAGCGGCTACGAGCAGTACTTC
CAWNRDSGYEQYF
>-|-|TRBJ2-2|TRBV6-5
TGTGCCAGCAGTGGCAGGACGAACACCGGGGAGCTGTTTTTT
CASSGRTNTGELFF
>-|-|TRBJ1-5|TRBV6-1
TGTGCCAGCAGTGAGCGGGGAGCTTATAGCAATCAGCCCCAGCATTTT
CASSERGAYSNQPQHF
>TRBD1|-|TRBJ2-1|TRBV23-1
TGCGCCAGCAGTCAGCTAGTGACAGGGGTGCGCGAGCAGTTCTTC
CASSQLVTGVREQFF
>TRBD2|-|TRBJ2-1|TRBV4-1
TGCGCCAGCAGCCATAACCGCGGGAGGAGCTCCTACAATGAGCAGTTCTTC
CASSHNRGRSSYNEQFF
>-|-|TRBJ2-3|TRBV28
TGTGCCAGCAGCAAAGGGGGTTCCCCCCCTTCGCAGTATTTT
CASSKGGSPPSQYF
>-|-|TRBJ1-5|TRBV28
TGTGCCAGCCGCCGGGGGTATAGCAATCAGCCCCAGCATTTT
CASRRGYSNQPQHF
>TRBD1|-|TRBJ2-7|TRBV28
TGTGCCAGCAGCACTACCGGGGGCAGGGGGCTTGGCGAGCAGTACTTC
CASSTTGGRGLGEQYF
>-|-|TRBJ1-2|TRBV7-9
TGTGCCAGCAGCTTAGCGGGGCAGAATGGCTACACCTTC
CASSLAGQNGYTF
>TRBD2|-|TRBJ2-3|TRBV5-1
TGCGCCAGCAGCCCCGGACTAGCGGGAGGTTTAGATACGCAGTATTTT
CASSPGLAGGLDTQYF
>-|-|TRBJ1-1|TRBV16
TGTGCCAGCAGCCAAGGAACAGACACTGAAGCTTTCTTT
CASSQGTDTEAFF
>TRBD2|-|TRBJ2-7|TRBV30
TGTGCCTGGAGCGGGAGGGCCAAGGTATACGAGCAGTACTTC
CAWSGRAKVYEQYF
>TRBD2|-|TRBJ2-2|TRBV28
TGTGCCAGTCGGGGGGGAAACACCGGGGAGCTGTTTTTT
CASRGGNTGELFF
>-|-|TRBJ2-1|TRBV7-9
TGTGCCAGCTCGAGACTAGTTTATGAGCAGTTCTTC
CASSRLVYEQFF
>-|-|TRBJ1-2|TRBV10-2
TGCGCCAGCAGTGACCCCAGGGCTGGAACTTACACCTTC
CASSDPRAGTYTF
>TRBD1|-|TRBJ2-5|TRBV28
TGTGCCAGCACAGGGGGCCGGTGGGAGACCCAGTACTTC
CASTGGRWETQYF
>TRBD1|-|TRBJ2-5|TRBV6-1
TGTGCCAGCAGTTGGACAGGGTTAGGAGAGACCCAGTACTTC
CASSWTGLGETQYF
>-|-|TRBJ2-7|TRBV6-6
TGTGCCAGCAGCAAGGACAGTGCTACCTACGAGCAGTACTTC
CASSKDSATYEQYF
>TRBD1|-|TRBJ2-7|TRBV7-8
TGTGCCAGCAGCTTAGTGGGGGGACAGGTGATTACCTACGAGCAGTACTTC
CASSLVGGQVITYEQYF
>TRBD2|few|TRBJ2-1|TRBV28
TGTGCCAGCAGGTCCCCAGGGAGGGCGGAGAGCTACAATGAGCAGTTCTTC
CASRSPGRAESYNEQFF
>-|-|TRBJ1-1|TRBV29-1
TGCAGCGTGCGAAGAGGGGACTTACGGGGGGACACTGAAGCTTTCTTT
CSVRRGDLRGDTEAFF
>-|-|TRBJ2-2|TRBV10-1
TGCGCCAGCAGTGATTACGACAGATCCAACACCGGGGAGCTGTTTTTT
CASSDYDRSNTGELFF
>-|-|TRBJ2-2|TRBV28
TGTGCCAGCCCGAAGGTCGGACAGTCTACCACCGGGGAGCTGTTTTTT
CASPKVGQSTTGELFF
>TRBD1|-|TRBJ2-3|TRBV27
TGTGCCAGCAGTCTGGGACAGGGTTTAAAAGATACGCAGTATTTT
CASSLGQGLKDTQYF
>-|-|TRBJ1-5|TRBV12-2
TGTGCAAGTCGCTTAGCGTTGATCAGGGGTGGTCAGCCCCAGCATTTT
CASRLALIRGGQPQHF
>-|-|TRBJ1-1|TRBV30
TGTGCCTGGAGTGTGGGGGGGCTCACTGAAGCTTTCTTT
CAWSVGGLTEAFF
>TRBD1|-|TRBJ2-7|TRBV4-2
TGTGCCAGCAGTGAACGGGGGACAGGGGACTACGAGCAGTACTTC
CASSERGTGDYEQYF
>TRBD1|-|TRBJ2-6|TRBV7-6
TGTGCCAGCAGCGGAGCGGGACAGGGAAGCTCTGGGGCCAACGTCCTGACTTTC
CASSGAGQGSSGANVLTF
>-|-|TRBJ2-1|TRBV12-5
TGTGCTAGTGGTTTGGGACTAGTGCTCAATGAGCAGTTCTTC
CASGLGLVLNEQFF
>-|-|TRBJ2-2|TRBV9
TGTGCCAGCAGCGTAGTAAGCAGGGCGAACACCGGGGAGCTGTTTTTT
CASSVVSRANTGELFF
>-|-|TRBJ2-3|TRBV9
TGTGCCAGCAGCGGCCGCGACAGTCCAAACACAGATACGCAGTATTTT
CASSGRDSPNTDTQYF
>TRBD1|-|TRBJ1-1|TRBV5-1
TGCGCCAGCAGCCTACAGACAGGGCTGAACACTGAAGCTTTCTTT
CASSLQTGLNTEAFF
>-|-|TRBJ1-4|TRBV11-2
TGTGCCAGCAGCCCCTCCGGACTAGGGGAAAAACTGTTTTTT
CASSPSGLGEKLFF
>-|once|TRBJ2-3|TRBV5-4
TGTGCCAGCAGCTTAGAAATGACGGGGAGCACAGATACGCAGTATTTT
CASSLEMTGSTDTQYF
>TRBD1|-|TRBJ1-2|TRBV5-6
TGTGCCAGCAGCTTACTAGGACAGGAGATCTATGGCTACACCTTC
CASSLLGQEIYGYTF
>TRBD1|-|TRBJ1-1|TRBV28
TGTGCCAGTCGACAGGGTTACACTGAAGCTTTCTTT
CASRQGYTEAFF
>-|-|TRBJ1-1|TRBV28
TGTGCCAGCAGTTCATCACAGGGAGTGAACACTGAAGCTTTCTTT
CASSSSQGVNTEAFF
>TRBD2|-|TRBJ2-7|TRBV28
TGTGCCAGCAGCCCACAAAAACTAGCGGGACTAGTCTCCTACGAGCAGTACTTC
CASSPQKLAGLVSYEQYF
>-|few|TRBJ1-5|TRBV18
TGTGCCAGCTCACCACTGGGCAGGGTAGGGGATCAGCCCCAGCATTTT
CASSPLGRVGDQPQHF
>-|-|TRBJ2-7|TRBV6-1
TGTGCCAGCAGTGCTTGGGGCGGGACTCCCTACGAGCAGTACTTC
CASSAWGGTPYEQYF